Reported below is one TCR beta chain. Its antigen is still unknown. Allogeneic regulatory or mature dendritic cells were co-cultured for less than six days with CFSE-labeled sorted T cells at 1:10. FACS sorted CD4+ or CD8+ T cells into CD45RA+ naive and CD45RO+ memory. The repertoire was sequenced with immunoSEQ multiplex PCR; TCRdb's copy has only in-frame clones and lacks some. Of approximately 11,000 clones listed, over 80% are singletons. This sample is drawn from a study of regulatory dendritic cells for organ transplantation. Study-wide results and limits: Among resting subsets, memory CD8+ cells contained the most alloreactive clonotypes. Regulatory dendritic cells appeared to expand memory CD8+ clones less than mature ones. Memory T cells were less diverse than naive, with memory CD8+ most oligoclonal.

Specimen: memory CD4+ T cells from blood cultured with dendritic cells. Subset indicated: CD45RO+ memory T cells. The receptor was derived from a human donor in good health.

Here the CDR3 reads CASSAKTGAGNTEAFF. The CDR3 DNA sequence: TGCGCCAGCAGCGCTAAGACAGGGGCCGGGAACACTGAAGCTTTCTTT. The J gene is TRBJ1-1, the V gene TRBV5-1; the match to TRBD1 covers 8 bases. The CDR3 runs 16 residues. V lost 4 bases and J lost 1; bases outside the gene matches: 9. The germline V gene has CDR1 SGHRS and CDR2 YFSETQ.